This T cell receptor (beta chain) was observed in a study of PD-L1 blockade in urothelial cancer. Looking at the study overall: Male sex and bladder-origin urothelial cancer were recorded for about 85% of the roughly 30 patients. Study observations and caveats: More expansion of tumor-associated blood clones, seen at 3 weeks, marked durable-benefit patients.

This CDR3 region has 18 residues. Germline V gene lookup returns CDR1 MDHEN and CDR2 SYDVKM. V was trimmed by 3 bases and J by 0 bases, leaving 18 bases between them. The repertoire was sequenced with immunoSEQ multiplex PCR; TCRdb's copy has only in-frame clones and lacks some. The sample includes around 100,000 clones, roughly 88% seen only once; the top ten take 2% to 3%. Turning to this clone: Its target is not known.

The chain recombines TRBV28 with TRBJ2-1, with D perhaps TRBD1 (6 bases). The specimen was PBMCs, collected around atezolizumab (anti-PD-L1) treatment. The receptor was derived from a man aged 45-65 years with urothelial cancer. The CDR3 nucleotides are TGTGCCAGCAGTTTTCCCGACAGGCGCCTTAGCTCCTACAATGAGCAGTTCTTC. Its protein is CASSFPDRRLSSYNEQFF.